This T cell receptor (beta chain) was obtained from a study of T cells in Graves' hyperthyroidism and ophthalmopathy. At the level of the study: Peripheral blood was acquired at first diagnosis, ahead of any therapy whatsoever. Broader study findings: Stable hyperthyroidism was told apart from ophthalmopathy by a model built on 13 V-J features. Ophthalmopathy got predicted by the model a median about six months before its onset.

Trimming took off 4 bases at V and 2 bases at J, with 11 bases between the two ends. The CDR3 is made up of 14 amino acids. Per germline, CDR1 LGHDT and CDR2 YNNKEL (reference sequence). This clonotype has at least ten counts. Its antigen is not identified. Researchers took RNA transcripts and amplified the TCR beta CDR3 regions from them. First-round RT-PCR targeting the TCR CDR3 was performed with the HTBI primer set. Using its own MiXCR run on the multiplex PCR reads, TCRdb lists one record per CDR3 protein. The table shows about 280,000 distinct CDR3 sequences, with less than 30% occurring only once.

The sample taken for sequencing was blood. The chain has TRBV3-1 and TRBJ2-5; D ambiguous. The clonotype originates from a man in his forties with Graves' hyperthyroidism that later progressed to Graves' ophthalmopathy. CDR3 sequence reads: CASSPDSQQETQYF. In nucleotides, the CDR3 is TGTGCCAGCAGCCCGGATTCTCAGCAAGAGACCCAGTACTTC.